This is a list of T cell receptor beta chains from one sample in a study of vaccination effects on CD4 cells after COVID-19. No antigens are known for them. The data were produced by immunoSEQ multiplex PCR, yet TCRdb's version contains in-frame clones alone and is incomplete. The sample includes 35,000 to 55,000 clones, roughly four fifths of them seen just once. Sequenced material: CD4+ T cells from PBMCs cultured with a peptide pool, taken before COVID-19 vaccination. The receptors were sampled from a human donor who had a prior SARS-CoV-2 infection. CDR3s include the opening cysteine and the closing phenylalanine or tryptophan. A D gene is named only where the DNA matches it firmly. Size tells how often a clone was seen (once, few, many) or the class of an expanded clone, and some rows leave it out.

j_call	d_call	clone_size	v_call	cdr3_aa	cdr3_nt
TRBJ1-5	TRBD1	few	TRBV14	CASSQDRSETGINQPQHF	TGTGCCAGCAGCCAAGATCGATCCGAGACAGGGATCAATCAGCCCCAGCATTTT
TRBJ1-5	.	.	TRBV24-1	CATSSGYQPQHF	TGTGCCACCAGTTCGGGTTATCAGCCCCAGCATTTT
TRBJ1-4	.	.	TRBV7-8	CASSLVIRRGATNEKLFF	TGTGCCAGCAGCTTAGTTATACGGAGGGGCGCAACTAATGAAAAACTGTTTTTT
TRBJ2-6	.	.	TRBV12-3/TRBV12-4	CASSPNNNNVLTF	TGTGCCAGCAGTCCAAACAATAACAACGTCCTGACTTTC
TRBJ2-7	TRBD2	.	TRBV28	CASSPSGRNLGESEQYF	TGTGCCAGCAGCCCTAGCGGGAGGAACTTGGGGGAAAGCGAGCAGTACTTC
TRBJ2-1	.	.	TRBV23-1	CASKVRGLVPGEQFF	TGCGCCAGCAAAGTCCGGGGACTCGTCCCAGGGGAGCAGTTCTTC
TRBJ1-6	.	few	TRBV11-3	CASSPFSGDADSPLHF	TGTGCCAGCAGTCCCTTCTCAGGGGACGCGGATTCACCCCTCCACTTT
TRBJ2-1	.	.	TRBV5-1	CASSPKGLYNEQFF	TGCGCCAGCAGCCCGAAGGGCCTTTACAATGAGCAGTTCTTC
TRBJ2-1	TRBD2	once	TRBV2	CASSAGLASYNEQFF	TGTGCCAGCAGCGCAGGACTAGCGAGCTACAATGAGCAGTTCTTC
TRBJ1-2	TRBD1	.	TRBV19	CASSINRDRDTINYGYTF	TGTGCCAGTAGTATAAACCGGGACAGAGACACCATTAACTATGGCTACACCTTC
TRBJ2-1	.	.	TRBV4-2	CASSQVGENEQFF	TGTGCCAGCAGCCAAGTGGGAGAGAATGAGCAGTTCTTC
TRBJ1-2	.	.	TRBV4-3	CASSQSQGGYGYTF	TGCGCCAGCAGCCAATCACAGGGTGGCTATGGCTACACCTTC
TRBJ2-3	.	once	TRBV2	CASNVLLGGTDTQYF	TGTGCCAGCAACGTACTGCTAGGGGGGACAGATACGCAGTATTTT
TRBJ1-1	.	.	TRBV24-1	CATSGRANTEAFF	TGTGCCACCAGTGGCAGGGCTAACACTGAAGCTTTCTTT
TRBJ1-1	TRBD1	.	TRBV2	CASSDDRVVSAFF	TGTGCCAGCAGTGATGACAGGGTAGTATCGGCTTTCTTT
TRBJ2-1	TRBD1	.	TRBV6-6	CASRLRQGARNEQFF	TGTGCCAGCAGACTCAGACAGGGGGCAAGGAATGAGCAGTTCTTC
TRBJ2-7	.	.	TRBV24-1	CATSDPVGGSYEQYF	TGTGCCACCAGTGACCCCGTCGGGGGTAGCTACGAGCAGTACTTC
TRBJ2-1	TRBD2	.	TRBV5-1	CASSPGLAGAYNEQFF	TGCGCCAGCAGCCCGGGACTAGCGGGGGCATACAATGAGCAGTTCTTC
TRBJ2-3	TRBD2	.	TRBV5-1	CASSLVRGRVHGTQYF	TGCGCCAGCAGCTTGGTTCGCGGGAGGGTCCACGGTACGCAGTATTTT
TRBJ1-5	.	.	TRBV2	CASRISGGRGQPQHF	TGTGCCAGCAGAATCTCGGGGGGGCGAGGGCAGCCCCAGCATTTT
TRBJ2-2	.	.	TRBV7-2	CASSLRTAGELFF	TGTGCCAGCAGCTTACGGACGGCCGGGGAGCTGTTTTTT
TRBJ2-1	.	.	TRBV4-2	CASSQDPVKGNEQFF	TGTGCCAGCAGCCAAGATCCAGTAAAGGGTAATGAGCAGTTCTTC
TRBJ1-4	.	.	TRBV6-1	CASSEALGEKLFF	TGTGCCAGCAGTGAAGCGCTGGGGGAAAAACTGTTTTTT
TRBJ1-2	.	once	TRBV27	CASSLGVGGNGYTF	TGTGCCAGCAGTTTAGGAGTTGGGGGAAATGGCTACACCTTC
TRBJ2-5	.	.	TRBV19	CASSASIQETQYF	TGTGCCAGTAGTGCGTCTATCCAAGAGACCCAGTACTTC
TRBJ2-7	.	few	TRBV5-1	CASSPTGLRSYEQYF	TGCGCCAGCAGCCCTACAGGGTTAAGGTCCTACGAGCAGTACTTC
TRBJ2-1	TRBD2	.	TRBV7-3	CASSLSLAGTNEQFF	TGTGCCAGCAGCTTAAGTTTAGCGGGAACGAATGAGCAGTTCTTC
TRBJ2-3	.	.	TRBV5-5	CASSLAFPSTDTQYF	TGTGCCAGCAGCTTGGCCTTCCCGAGCACAGATACGCAGTATTTT
TRBJ2-2	.	.	TRBV4-1	CASSQRTGTNTGELFF	TGCGCCAGCAGCCAAAGAACGGGGACGAACACCGGGGAGCTGTTTTTT
TRBJ1-1	.	few	TRBV7-6	CASSLTGIGETEAFF	TGTGCCAGCAGCCTTACGGGCATTGGGGAGACTGAAGCTTTCTTT
TRBJ2-3	.	.	TRBV9	CASTPSLSTDTQYF	TGTGCCAGCACCCCCTCCCTTAGCACAGATACGCAGTATTTT
TRBJ2-7	.	.	TRBV11-3	CASSLGRSSHEQYF	TGTGCCAGCAGCTTAGGTAGAAGTTCCCACGAGCAGTACTTC
TRBJ2-3	.	.	TRBV25-1	CASSRSTALGGFTDTQYF	TGTGCCAGCAGTCGCTCTACCGCCTTAGGGGGATTCACAGATACGCAGTATTTT
TRBJ2-1	.	.	TRBV27	CASSLQYYSYNEQFF	TGTGCCAGCAGTTTACAGTACTACTCCTACAATGAGCAGTTCTTC
TRBJ2-1	.	.	TRBV7-9	CASSFSSGASSYNEQFF	TGTGCCAGCAGCTTCTCCTCGGGGGCTAGCTCCTACAATGAGCAGTTCTTC
TRBJ1-1	.	.	TRBV25-1	CASSEYSASEAFF	TGTGCCAGCAGTGAATATTCGGCCTCTGAAGCTTTCTTT
TRBJ1-2	TRBD1	.	TRBV4-2	CASSQEGQGNYGYTF	TGTGCCAGCAGCCAAGAGGGACAGGGGAACTATGGCTACACCTTC
TRBJ1-4	TRBD1	.	TRBV4-2	CASSRLGQADEKLFF	TGTGCCAGCAGCCGGCTGGGACAGGCGGATGAAAAACTGTTTTTT
TRBJ2-1	.	.	TRBV9	CASSVVGGSYNEQFF	TGTGCCAGCAGCGTAGTAGGGGGGTCCTACAATGAGCAGTTCTTC
TRBJ1-2	.	.	TRBV28	CASSQTNLRRWYGYTF	TGTGCCAGCAGCCAAACAAACTTACGTCGCTGGTATGGCTACACCTTC
TRBJ2-3	.	.	TRBV10-3	CAISEQGTDTQYF	TGTGCCATCAGCGAGCAGGGGACAGATACGCAGTATTTT
TRBJ2-1	TRBD2	.	TRBV15	CATSRGRLAGNEQFF	TGTGCCACCAGCAGAGGGAGACTAGCGGGGAATGAGCAGTTCTTC
TRBJ1-1	.	once	TRBV5-1	CASSFEGGMAFF	TGCGCCAGCAGCTTCGAAGGGGGGATGGCTTTCTTT
TRBJ1-4	.	.	TRBV5-1	CASSEGSTNEKLFF	TGCGCCAGCAGCGAGGGCTCAACTAATGAAAAACTGTTTTTT
TRBJ1-1	.	.	TRBV5-4	CASSLERGLNTEAFF	TGTGCCAGCAGCTTGGAGCGGGGTCTCAACACTGAAGCTTTCTTT
TRBJ2-7	TRBD2	.	TRBV5-4	CASSIGTSNYEQYF	TGTGCCAGCAGCATCGGGACTAGCAACTACGAGCAGTACTTC
TRBJ2-7	TRBD2	.	TRBV4-3	CASSQGLAGAIEQYF	TGCGCCAGCAGCCAAGGACTAGCGGGGGCCATCGAGCAGTACTTC
TRBJ1-1	.	.	TRBV5-4	CASSLSQGRTEAFF	TGTGCCAGCAGCTTGAGTCAGGGGAGGACTGAAGCTTTCTTT
TRBJ1-6	.	.	TRBV30	CAASVDSPLHF	TGTGCCGCCTCAGTCGATTCACCCCTCCACTTT
TRBJ2-5	TRBD2	.	TRBV11-2	CASSLRLAGLLETQYF	TGTGCCAGCAGCTTGAGACTAGCGGGGCTTTTGGAGACCCAGTACTTC
TRBJ1-2	TRBD1	.	TRBV29-1	CSGGTDYGYTF	TGCAGCGGCGGGACAGACTATGGCTACACCTTC
TRBJ2-7	TRBD1	.	TRBV5-1	CASSLRPGQGESEQYF	TGCGCCAGCAGCCTACGCCCGGGACAGGGTGAGAGCGAGCAGTACTTC
TRBJ2-1	.	.	TRBV5-6	CASSYDRNNEQFF	TGTGCCAGCAGCTATGACAGAAACAATGAGCAGTTCTTC
TRBJ2-5	.	.	TRBV7-3	CASSLYGGKETQYF	TGTGCCAGCAGCTTATATGGCGGAAAAGAGACCCAGTACTTC
TRBJ1-6	TRBD1	once	TRBV10-3	CAISEQGARINSPLHF	TGTGCCATCAGTGAGCAGGGGGCGCGGATTAATTCACCCCTCCACTTT